What follows is one T cell receptor beta chain and its context. The sample is drawn from a study of control samples from healthy donors and cancer patients. Some clones are missing from TCRdb's copy, which holds only in-frame ones; the method was immunoSEQ multiplex PCR. The data contain 150,000 to 200,000 clones, around 94% of them singletons. This TCR was sampled from a young woman in good health. Sequenced material: blood.

This CDR3 reads CASSLWGLAGVAQFF. The CDR3 DNA follows: TGTGCCAGCAGTTTATGGGGACTAGCGGGAGTGGCGCAGTTCTTC. The gene calls are TRBV28 and TRBJ2-1; TRBD2 matches at 14 bases. This CDR3 comprises 15 residues. Germline CDR1 and CDR2: MDHEN and SYDVKM. V was pared by 0 bases and J by 12 bases, with 4 bases of the junction left unmatched.